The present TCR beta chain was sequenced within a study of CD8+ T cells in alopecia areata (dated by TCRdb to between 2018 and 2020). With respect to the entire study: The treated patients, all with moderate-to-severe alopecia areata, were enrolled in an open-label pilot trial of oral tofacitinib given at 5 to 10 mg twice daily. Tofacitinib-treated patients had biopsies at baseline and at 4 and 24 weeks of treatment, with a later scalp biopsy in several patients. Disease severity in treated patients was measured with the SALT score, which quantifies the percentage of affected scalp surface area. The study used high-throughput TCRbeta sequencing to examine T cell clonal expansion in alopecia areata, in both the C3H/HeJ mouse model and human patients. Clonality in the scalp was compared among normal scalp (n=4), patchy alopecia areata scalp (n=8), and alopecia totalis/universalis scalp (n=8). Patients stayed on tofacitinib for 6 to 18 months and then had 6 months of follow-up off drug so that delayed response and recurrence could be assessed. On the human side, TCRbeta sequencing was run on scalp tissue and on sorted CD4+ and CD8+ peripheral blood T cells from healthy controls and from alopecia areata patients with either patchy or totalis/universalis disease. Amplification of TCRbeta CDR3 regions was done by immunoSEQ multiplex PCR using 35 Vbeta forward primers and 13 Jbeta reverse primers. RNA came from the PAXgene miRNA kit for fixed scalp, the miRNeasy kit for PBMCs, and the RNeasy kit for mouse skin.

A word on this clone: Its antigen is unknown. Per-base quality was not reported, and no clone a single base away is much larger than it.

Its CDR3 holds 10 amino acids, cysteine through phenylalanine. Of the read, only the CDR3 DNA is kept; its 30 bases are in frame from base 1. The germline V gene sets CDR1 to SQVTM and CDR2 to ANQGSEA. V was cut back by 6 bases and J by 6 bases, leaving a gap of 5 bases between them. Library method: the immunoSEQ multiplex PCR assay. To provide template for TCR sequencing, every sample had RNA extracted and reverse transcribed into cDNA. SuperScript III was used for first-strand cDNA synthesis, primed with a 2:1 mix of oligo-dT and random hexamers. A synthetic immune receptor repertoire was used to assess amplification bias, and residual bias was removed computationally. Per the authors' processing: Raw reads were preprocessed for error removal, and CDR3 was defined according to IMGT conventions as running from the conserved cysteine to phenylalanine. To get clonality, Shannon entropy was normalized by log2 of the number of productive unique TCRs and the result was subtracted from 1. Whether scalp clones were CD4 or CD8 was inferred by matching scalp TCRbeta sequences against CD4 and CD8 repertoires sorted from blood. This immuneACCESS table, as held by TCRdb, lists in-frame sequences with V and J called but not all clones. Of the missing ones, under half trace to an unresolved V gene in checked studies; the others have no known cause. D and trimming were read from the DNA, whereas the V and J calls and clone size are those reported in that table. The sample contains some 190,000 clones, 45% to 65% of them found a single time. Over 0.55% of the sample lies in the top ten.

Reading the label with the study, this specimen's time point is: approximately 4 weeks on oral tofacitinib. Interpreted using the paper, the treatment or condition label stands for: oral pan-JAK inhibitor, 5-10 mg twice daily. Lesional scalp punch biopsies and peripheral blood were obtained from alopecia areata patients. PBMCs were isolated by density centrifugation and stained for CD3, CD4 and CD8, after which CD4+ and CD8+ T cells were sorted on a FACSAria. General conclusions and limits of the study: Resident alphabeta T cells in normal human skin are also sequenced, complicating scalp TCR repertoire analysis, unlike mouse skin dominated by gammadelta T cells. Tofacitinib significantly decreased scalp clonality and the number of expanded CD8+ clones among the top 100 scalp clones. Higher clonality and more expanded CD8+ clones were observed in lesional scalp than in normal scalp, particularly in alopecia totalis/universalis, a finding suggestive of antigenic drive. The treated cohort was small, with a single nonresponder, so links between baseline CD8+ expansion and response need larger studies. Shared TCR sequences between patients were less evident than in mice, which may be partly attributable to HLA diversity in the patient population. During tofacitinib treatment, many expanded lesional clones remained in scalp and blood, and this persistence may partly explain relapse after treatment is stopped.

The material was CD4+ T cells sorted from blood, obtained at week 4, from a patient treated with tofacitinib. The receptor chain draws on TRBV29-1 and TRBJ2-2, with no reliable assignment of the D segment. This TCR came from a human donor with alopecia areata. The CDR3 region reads CSVGSGELFF. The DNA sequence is TGCAGCGTCGGATCCGGGGAGCTGTTTTTT.